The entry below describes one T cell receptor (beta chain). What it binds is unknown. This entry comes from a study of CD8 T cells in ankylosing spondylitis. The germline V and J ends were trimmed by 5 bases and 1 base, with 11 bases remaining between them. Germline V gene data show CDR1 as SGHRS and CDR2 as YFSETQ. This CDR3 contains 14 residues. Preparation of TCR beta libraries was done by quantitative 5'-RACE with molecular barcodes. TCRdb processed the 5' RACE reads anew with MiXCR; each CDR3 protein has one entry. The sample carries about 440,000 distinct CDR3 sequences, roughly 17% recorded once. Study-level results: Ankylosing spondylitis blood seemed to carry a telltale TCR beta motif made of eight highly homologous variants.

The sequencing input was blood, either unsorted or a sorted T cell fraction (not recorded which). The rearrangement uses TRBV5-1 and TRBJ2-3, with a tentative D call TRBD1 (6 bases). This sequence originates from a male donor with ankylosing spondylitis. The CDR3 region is CASRTRTGTDTQYF. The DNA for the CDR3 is TGCGCCAGCAGAACCCGGACAGGCACAGATACGCAGTATTTT.